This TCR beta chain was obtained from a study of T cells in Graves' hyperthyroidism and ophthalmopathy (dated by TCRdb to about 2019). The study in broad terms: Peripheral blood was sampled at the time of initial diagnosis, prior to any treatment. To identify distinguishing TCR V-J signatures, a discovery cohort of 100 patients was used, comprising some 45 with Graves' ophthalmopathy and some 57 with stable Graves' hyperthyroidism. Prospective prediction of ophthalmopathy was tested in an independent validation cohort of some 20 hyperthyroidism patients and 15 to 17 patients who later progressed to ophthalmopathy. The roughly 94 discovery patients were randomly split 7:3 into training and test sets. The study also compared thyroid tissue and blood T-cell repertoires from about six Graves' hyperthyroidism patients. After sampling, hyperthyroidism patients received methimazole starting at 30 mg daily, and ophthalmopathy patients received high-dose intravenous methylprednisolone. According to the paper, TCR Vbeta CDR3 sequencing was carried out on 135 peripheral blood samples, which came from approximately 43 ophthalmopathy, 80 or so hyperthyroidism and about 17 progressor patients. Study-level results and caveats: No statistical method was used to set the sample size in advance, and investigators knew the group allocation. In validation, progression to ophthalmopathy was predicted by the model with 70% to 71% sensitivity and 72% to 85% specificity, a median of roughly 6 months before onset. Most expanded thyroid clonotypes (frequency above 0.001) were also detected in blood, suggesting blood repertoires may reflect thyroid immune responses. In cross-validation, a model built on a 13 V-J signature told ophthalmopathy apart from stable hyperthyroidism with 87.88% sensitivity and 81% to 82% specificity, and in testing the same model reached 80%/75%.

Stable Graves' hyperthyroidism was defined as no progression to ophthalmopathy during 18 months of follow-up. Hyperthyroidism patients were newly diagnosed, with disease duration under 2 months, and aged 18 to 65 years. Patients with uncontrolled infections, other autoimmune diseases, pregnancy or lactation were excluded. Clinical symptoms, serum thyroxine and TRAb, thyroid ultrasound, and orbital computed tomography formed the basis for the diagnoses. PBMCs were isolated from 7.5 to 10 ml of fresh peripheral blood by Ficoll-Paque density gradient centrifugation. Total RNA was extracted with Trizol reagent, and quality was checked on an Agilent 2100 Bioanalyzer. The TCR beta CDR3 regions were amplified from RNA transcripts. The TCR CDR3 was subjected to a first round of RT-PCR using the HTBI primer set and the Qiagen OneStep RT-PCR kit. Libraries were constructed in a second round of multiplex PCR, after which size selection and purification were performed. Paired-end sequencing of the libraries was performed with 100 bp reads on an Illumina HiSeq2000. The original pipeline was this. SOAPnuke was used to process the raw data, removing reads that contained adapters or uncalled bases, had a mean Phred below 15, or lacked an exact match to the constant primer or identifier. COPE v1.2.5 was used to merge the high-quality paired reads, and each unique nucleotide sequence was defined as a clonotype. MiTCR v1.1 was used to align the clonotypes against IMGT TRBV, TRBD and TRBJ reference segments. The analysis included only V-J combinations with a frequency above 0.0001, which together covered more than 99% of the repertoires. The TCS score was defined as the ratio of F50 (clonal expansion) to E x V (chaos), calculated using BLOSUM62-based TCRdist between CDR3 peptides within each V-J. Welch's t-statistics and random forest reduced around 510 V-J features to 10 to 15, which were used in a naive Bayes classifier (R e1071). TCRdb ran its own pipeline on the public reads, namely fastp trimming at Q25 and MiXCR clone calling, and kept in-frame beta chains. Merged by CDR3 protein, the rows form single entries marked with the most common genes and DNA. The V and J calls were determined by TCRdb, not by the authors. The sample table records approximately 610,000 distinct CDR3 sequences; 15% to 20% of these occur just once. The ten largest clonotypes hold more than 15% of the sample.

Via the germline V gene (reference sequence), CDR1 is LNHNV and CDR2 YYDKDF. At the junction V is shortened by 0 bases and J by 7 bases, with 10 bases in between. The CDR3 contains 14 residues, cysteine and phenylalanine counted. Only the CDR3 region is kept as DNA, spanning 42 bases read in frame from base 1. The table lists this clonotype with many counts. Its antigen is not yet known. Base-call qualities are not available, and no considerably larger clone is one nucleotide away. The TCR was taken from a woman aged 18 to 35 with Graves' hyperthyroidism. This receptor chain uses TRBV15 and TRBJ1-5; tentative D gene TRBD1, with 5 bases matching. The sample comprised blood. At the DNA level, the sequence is TGTGCCACCAGCAGAGACAGGGTTTGGCAGCCCCAGCATTTT. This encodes CATSRDRVWQPQHF.